The 23 T cell receptor beta chains presented below share a single source sample, sequenced in a study of cytomegalovirus exposure and HLA in healthy donors. This PCR relied on a set of 60 Vbeta primers and 13 Jbeta primers. Here immunoSEQ multiplex PCR was the method, and the copy in TCRdb shows in-frame clones only, minus some. Found here are roughly 58,000 clones; the top ten clones hold approximately 10%. The sequencing sample was made of PBMCs. These receptors originate from a woman between 45 and 60 years old in good health and CMV-seropositive.

The V and J genes are TRBV29-1 and TRBJ2-1, with D tentatively TRBD2 (6 bases). Germline CDR1 reads SQVTM; CDR2 reads ANQGSEA. V was trimmed by 6 bases and J by 1 base, leaving 13 bases between them. This CDR3 has 14 amino acids. The chain's CDR3 is CSVRTGRSYNEQFF. CDR3 DNA: TGCAGCGTCCGCACCGGGAGATCCTACAATGAGCAGTTCTTC.

The CDR3 is CASSFRTSGGSNEQFF. In DNA form, the CDR3 reads TGTGCCAGCAGTTTTCGGACTAGCGGGGGGTCCAATGAGCAGTTCTTC. This rearrangement joins TRBV6-5 to TRBJ2-1, with 14 bases that match TRBD2. Trimming removed 4 bases from V and 6 bases from J; junction bases left unmatched: 5. This CDR3 has 16 amino acids. Per the germline V gene, CDR1 is MNHEY and CDR2 is SVGAGI.

This chain links TRBV19 with TRBJ2-1; TRBD1 matches 8 bases. J lost 7 bases, V lost 4 bases, and 3 bases had no gene match. The germline V gene encodes CDR1 LNHDA and CDR2 SQIVND (reference sequence). The CDR3 spans 13 residues. DNA for the CDR3: TGTGCCAGTAGTACGGACAGGGCAAATGAGCAGTTCTTC. Its translation is CASSTDRANEQFF. The variable domain in full, with the rest retrieved from reference TRBV19 and TRBJ2-1, is DGGITQSPKYLFRKEGQNVTLSCEQNLNHDAMYWYRQDPGQGLRLIYYSQIVNDFQKGDIAEGYSVSREKKESFPLTVTSAQKNPTAFYLCASSTDRANEQFFGPGTRLTVL.

The rearrangement links TRBV5-1 to TRBJ1-1; perhaps TRBD1 as D (6 bases). Germline loops: CDR1 SGHRS, CDR2 YFSETQ. V was pared by 3 bases and J by 1 base, with 16 bases between. The CDR3 totals 16 residues. This CDR3 is CASSSGAQGTNTEAFF. The CDR3 DNA is TGCGCCAGCAGCTCGGGCGCCCAGGGGACGAACACTGAAGCTTTCTTT. Together with reference TRBV5-1 and TRBJ1-1, the CDR3 gives the full variable domain: KAGVTQTPRYLIKTRGQQVTLSCSPISGHRSVSWYQQTPGQGLQFLFEYFSETQRNKGNFPGRFSGRQFSNSRSEMNVSTLELGDSALYLCASSSGAQGTNTEAFFGQGTRLTVV.

V is TRBV7-8 and J is TRBJ2-1; D gene uncertain. The CDR3 contains 15 residues. Germline assignment: CDR1 SGHVS and CDR2 FQNEAQ. The V gene lost 5 bases and the J gene lost 2 bases, with 13 bases spanning the gap. The CDR3 DNA reads TGTGCCAGCAGCCCCCGGAGACTTACCTACAATGAGCAGTTCTTC. As protein: CASSPRRLTYNEQFF.

The chain joins TRBV19 to TRBJ1-2; no reliable D call. CDR1 LNHDA and CDR2 SQIVND come from the germline V gene (reference sequence). The CDR3 length is 15 residues. Between the trimmed V and J ends, which lost 3 bases and 4 bases, there was a span of 15 bases. CDR3 in amino acids: CASSMELGKSYGYTF. Written as DNA, the CDR3 is TGTGCCAGTAGTATGGAGTTGGGTAAATCCTATGGCTACACCTTC.

V and J are TRBV29-1 and TRBJ1-1; tentative D call: TRBD1 (5 bases). Trimming left V 5 bases short and J 7 bases short, with 20 bases between. There are 14 residues in the CDR3. CDR1 and CDR2 from the germline V gene are SQVTM and ANQGSEA. Written as DNA, the CDR3 is TGCAGCGTTCTCTGGGCAGGGTGGCAGGGTGAAGCTTTCTTT. This sequence encodes CSVLWAGWQGEAFF.

This chain uses TRBV4-3 with TRBJ2-2; tentative D call: TRBD1 (7 bases). V lost 2 bases, J lost 4 bases, and 11 bases lay in between. Germline CDR1 reads LGHNA; CDR2 reads YSLEER. The CDR3 sequence is 15 residues long. The CDR3 region is CASSQQGGSTGELFF. Here the CDR3 DNA reads TGCGCCAGCAGCCAACAGGGGGGCAGCACCGGGGAGCTGTTTTTT.

The V gene is TRBV5-1, the J gene TRBJ1-1, with a tentative D call TRBD1 (6 bases). The ends were cut back, 4 bases at V and 4 bases at J, with 17 bases in the middle. Germline V gene data show CDR1 as SGHRS and CDR2 as YFSETQ. This CDR3 contains 15 residues. The CDR3 sequence: CASSPGAPSGTEAFF. The CDR3 coding sequence is TGCGCCAGCAGCCCAGGGGCTCCCTCCGGCACTGAAGCTTTCTTT.

The chain carries TRBV28 and TRBJ2-3; 7 bases line up with TRBD2. Per germline, CDR1 MDHEN and CDR2 SYDVKM. The CDR3 is 15 residues long. After removal of 3 bases from V and 4 bases from J, the junction contained 7 bases not matched to a gene. The CDR3 here is CASSFQAGMADTQYF. The DNA of the CDR3 is TGTGCCAGCAGTTTCCAAGCGGGAATGGCAGATACGCAGTATTTT. Using reference TRBV28 and TRBJ2-3 for the parts outside the CDR3, the full variable domain is DVKVTQSSRYLVKRTGEKVFLECVQDMDHENMFWYRQDPGLGLRLIYFSYDVKMKEKGDIPEGYSVSREKKERFSLILESASTNQTSMYLCASSFQAGMADTQYFGPGTRLTVL.

The chain is built from TRBV6-1 and TRBJ1-4, with TRBD1 as a possible D gene (6 bases). This CDR3 contains 15 residues. Trimming cost V 0 bases and J 8 bases, with 13 bases left between them. Germline-derived CDR1 and CDR2 are MNHNS and SASEGT. The CDR3 nucleotides are TGTGCCAGCAGTGAAGCTAGGGACACCAAGGAAAAACTGTTTTTT. Its protein is CASSEARDTKEKLFF.

V gene TRBV27 combines with J gene TRBJ1-2; no clear D gene. Germline-derived CDR1 and CDR2 are MNHEY and SMNVEV (reference sequence). Trimming took 10 bases from V and 2 from J, leaving 14 bases between them. This CDR3 spans 13 amino acids. The CDR3, as DNA: TGTGCCACTGCCTTCACACCAAACTATGGCTACACCTTC. Protein sequence: CATAFTPNYGYTF.

This chain connects TRBV10-3 to TRBJ2-2, with TRBD1 matching over 9 bases. The ends lost 7 bases at V and 7 bases at J; junction bases unmatched: 10. Germline lookup yields CDR1 ENHRY and CDR2 SYGVKD. The CDR3 is 15 amino acids. As DNA, the CDR3 is TGTGCCATCACCACCACAGGGGGCCATGGCGGGGAGCTGTTTTTT. The encoded protein is CAITTTGGHGGELFF.

The chain uses TRBV7-6 and TRBJ2-1, with D perhaps TRBD2 (5 bases). Trimming took off 1 base at V and 0 bases at J, with 10 bases between the two ends. The germline V gene has CDR1 SGHVS and CDR2 FNYEAQ. This CDR3 comprises 16 residues. The CDR3 sequence is CASSLGPGSSYNEQFF. The CDR3 DNA is TGTGCCAGCAGCTTAGGTCCGGGAAGCTCCTACAATGAGCAGTTCTTC.

The rearrangement joins TRBV30 to TRBJ1-2; 8 nucleotides match TRBD1. The germline V gene has CDR1 GTSNPN and CDR2 SVGIG (reference sequence). The CDR3 is made up of 15 amino acids. Trimming at V came to 3 bases and at J to 2 bases, leaving 8 bases not matched to a gene. CDR3 sequence (DNA): TGTGCCTGGAGGGACAGGGTGGGTATCAACTATGGCTACACCTTC. Translated, it gives CAWRDRVGINYGYTF. Together with reference TRBV30 and TRBJ1-2, the CDR3 gives the full variable domain: SQTIHQWPATLVQPVGSPLSLECTVEGTSNPNLYWYRQAAGRGLQLLFYSVGIGQISSEVPQNLSASRPQDRQFILSSKKLLLSDSGFYLCAWRDRVGINYGYTFGSGTRLTVV.

The chain recombines TRBV15 with TRBJ2-4; the D gene is possibly TRBD2 (5 bases). V was shortened by 3 bases and J by 6 bases, with 12 bases between the two germline ends. The CDR3 runs 14 residues. Germline V gene data show CDR1 as LNHNV and CDR2 as YYDKDF (reference sequence). In DNA, the CDR3 is TGTGCCACCAGCAGTGACCGGGGTGGAAACATTCAGTACTTC. Protein product: CATSSDRGGNIQYF.

The V call is TRBV7-9, the J call TRBJ1-2; 7 nucleotides line up with TRBD1. After removal of 4 bases from V and 1 base from J, the junction contained 9 bases not matched to a gene. CDR1 is SEHNR, CDR2 FQNEAQ, per germline (reference sequence). CDR3 length equals 16 residues. CDR3 loop: CASSSRQGVDNYGYTF. The CDR3 bases are TGTGCCAGCAGCTCTAGACAGGGAGTAGATAACTATGGCTACACCTTC.

The V gene is TRBV19, the J gene TRBJ1-1, with unresolved D. V was shortened by 6 bases and J by 3 bases, with 11 bases between the two germline ends. This CDR3 is built from 13 residues. Looked up from germline, CDR1 is LNHDA and CDR2 is SQIVND (reference sequence). The DNA of the CDR3 is TGTGCCAGTAGCCCGAACACCGACACTGAAGCTTTCTTT. This codes for CASSPNTDTEAFF.

This chain links TRBV2 with TRBJ1-5; the D gene is possibly TRBD1 (6 bases). The V gene's germline CDR1 is SNHLY and CDR2 FYNNEI. Trimming pared 5 bases from V and 6 bases from J, leaving 14 bases between. The CDR3 runs to 14 residues. The CDR3 region is CASSTGPRGQPQHF. DNA of the CDR3: TGTGCCAGCAGTACCGGCCCCAGGGGTCAGCCCCAGCATTTT.

This chain links TRBV12-2 with TRBJ2-5; TRBD2, the table's D call, lacks a check against the DNA. TRBV12-2 represents a pseudogene. CDR3 length equals 15 residues. The CDR3 reads CASRLAGPSGETQYF. DNA for the CDR3: TGTGCAAGTCGCTTAGCGGGTCCTAGCGGAGAGACCCAGTACTTC.

The chain has TRBV4-3 and TRBJ2-2; 8 bases are shared with TRBD2. The germline gives CDR1 LGHNA, CDR2 YSLEER. Losses at the gene ends were 3 bases for V and 6 bases for J; bases not matched to a gene: 9. This CDR3 contains 16 residues. DNA of the CDR3: TGCGCCAGCAGCCAGCAACCGGGACTAGACGCCGGGGAGCTGTTTTTT. This translates into CASSQQPGLDAGELFF.

This rearrangement joins TRBV4-3 to TRBJ1-5; TRBD1 aligns across 7 bases. This CDR3 contains 15 residues. Trimming at V came to 4 bases and at J to 3 bases, leaving 6 bases not matched to a gene. Germline V gene lookup returns CDR1 LGHNA and CDR2 YSLEER. CDR3 sequence reads: CASSRETGVNQPQHF. The CDR3 DNA reads as TGCGCCAGCAGCCGGGAAACAGGGGTCAATCAGCCCCAGCATTTT.

The chain is built from TRBV27 and TRBJ2-1, with TRBD2 identical over 9 bases. The length of the CDR3 is 15 residues. Germline loops: CDR1 MNHEY, CDR2 SMNVEV (reference sequence). V was clipped by 1 base and J by 9 bases; unmatched bases: 7. CDR3 DNA: TGTGCCAGCAGTTTATTTGCTAGCGGGAACATTGAGCAGTTCTTC. Protein sequence: CASSLFASGNIEQFF.